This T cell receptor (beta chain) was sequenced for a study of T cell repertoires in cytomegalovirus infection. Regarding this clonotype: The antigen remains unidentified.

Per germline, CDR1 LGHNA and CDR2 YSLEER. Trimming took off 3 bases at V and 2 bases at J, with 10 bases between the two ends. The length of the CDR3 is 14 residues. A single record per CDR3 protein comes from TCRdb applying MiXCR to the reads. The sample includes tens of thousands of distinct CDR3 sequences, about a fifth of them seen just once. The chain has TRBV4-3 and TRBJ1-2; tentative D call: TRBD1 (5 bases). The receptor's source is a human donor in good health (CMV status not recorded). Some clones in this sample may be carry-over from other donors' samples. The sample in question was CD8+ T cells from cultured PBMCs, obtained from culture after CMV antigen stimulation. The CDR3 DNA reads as TGCGCCAGCAGCCAGGGACCGGTCAACTATGGCTACACCTTC. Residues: CASSQGPVNYGYTF.